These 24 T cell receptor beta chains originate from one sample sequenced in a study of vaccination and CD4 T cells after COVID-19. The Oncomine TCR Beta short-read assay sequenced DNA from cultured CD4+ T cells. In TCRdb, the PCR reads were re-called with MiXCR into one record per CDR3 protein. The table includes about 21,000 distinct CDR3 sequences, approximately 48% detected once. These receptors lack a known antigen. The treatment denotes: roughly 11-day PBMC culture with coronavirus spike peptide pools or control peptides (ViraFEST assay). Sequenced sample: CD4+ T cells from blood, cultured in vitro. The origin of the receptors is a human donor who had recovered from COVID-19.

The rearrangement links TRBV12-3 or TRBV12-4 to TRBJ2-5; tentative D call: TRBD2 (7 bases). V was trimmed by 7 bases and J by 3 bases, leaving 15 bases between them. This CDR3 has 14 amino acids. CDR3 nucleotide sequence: TGTGCCAGCACCCTGGGAGGGGGGGAAGAGACCCAGTACTTC. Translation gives CASTLGGGEETQYF.

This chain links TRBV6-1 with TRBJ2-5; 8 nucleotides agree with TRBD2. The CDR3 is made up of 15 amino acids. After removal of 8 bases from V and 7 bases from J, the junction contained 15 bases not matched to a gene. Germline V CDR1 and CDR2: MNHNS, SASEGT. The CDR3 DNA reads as TGTGCCAGCCGACGGGGGGGGATGGACGTGGGGACCCAGTACTTC. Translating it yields CASRRGGMDVGTQYF.

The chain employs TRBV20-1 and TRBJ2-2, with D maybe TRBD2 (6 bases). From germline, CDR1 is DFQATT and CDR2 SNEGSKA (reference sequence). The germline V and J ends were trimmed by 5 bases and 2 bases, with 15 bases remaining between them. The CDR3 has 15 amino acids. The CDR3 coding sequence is TGCAGTGCTCTTTATAGCGGAGCCAACACCGGGGAGCTGTTTTTT. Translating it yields CSALYSGANTGELFF.

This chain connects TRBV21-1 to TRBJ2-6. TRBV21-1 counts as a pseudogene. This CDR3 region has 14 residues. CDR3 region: CASKRGSGANVLTF. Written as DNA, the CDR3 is TGTGCCAGCAAAAGGGGCTCTGGGGCCAACGTCCTGACTTTC.

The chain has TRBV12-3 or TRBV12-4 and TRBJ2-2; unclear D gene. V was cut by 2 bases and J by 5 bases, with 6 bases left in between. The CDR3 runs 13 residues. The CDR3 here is CASSLIATGELFF. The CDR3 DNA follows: TGTGCCAGCAGTTTAATAGCAACCGGGGAGCTGTTTTTT.

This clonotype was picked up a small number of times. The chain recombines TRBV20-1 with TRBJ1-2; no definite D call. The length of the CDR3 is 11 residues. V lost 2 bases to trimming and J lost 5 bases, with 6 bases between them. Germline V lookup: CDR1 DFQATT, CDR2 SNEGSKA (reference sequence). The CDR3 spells CSARKGYGYTF. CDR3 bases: TGCAGTGCTAGAAAGGGTTATGGCTACACCTTC.

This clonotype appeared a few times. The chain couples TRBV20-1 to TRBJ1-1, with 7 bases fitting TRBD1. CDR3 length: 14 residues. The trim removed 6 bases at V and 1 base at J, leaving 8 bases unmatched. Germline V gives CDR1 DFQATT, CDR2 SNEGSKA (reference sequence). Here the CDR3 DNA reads TGCAGTGCCAATCCCGGGACAGCGAACACTGAAGCTTTCTTT. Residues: CSANPGTANTEAFF.

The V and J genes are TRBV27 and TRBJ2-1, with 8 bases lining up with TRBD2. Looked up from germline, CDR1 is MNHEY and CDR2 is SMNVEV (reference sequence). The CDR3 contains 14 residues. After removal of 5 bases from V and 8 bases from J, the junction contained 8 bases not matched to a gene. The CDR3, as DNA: TGTGCCAGCAGTCCCCGCCGGGGGGGAGATGAGCAGTTCTTC. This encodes CASSPRRGGDEQFF.

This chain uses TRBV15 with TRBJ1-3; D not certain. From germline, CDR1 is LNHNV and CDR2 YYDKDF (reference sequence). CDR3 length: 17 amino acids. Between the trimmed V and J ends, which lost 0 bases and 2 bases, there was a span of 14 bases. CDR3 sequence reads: CATSRDHPGGTGNTIYF. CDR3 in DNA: TGTGCCACCAGCAGAGATCACCCGGGAGGCACTGGAAACACCATATATTTT.

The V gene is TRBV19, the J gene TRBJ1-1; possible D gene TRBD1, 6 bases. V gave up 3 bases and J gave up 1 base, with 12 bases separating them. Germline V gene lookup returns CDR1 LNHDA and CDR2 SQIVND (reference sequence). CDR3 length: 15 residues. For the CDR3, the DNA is TGTGCCAGTAGTATCAACAGGGTCCAGAACACTGAAGCTTTCTTT. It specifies CASSINRVQNTEAFF.

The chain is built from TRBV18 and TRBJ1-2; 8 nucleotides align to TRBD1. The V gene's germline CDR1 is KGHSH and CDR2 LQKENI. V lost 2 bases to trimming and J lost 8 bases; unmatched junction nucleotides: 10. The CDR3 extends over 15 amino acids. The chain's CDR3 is CASSPGPGGAGGYTF. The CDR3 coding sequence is TGTGCCAGCTCACCAGGGCCAGGGGGCGCAGGAGGCTACACCTTC.

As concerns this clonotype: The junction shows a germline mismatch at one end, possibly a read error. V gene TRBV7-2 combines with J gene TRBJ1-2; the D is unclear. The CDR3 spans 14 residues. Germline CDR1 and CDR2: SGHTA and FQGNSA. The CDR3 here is CASSLELRQGRSDF. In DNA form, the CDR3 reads TGTGCCAGCAGCTTAGAACTTAGGCAAGGAAGATCCGACTTC.

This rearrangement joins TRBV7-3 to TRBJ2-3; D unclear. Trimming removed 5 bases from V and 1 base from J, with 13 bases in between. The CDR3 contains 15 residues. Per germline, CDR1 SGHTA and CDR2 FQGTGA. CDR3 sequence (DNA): TGTGCCAGCAGCCTCCGAGGTAGGGGCACAGATACGCAGTATTTT. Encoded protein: CASSLRGRGTDTQYF.

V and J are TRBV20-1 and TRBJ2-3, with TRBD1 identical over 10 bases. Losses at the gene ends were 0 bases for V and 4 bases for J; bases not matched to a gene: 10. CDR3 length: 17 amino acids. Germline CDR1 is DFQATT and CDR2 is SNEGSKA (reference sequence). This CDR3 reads CSARDLEGQGFPDTQYF. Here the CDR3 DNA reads TGCAGTGCTAGAGATTTGGAGGGACAGGGGTTCCCAGATACGCAGTATTTT.

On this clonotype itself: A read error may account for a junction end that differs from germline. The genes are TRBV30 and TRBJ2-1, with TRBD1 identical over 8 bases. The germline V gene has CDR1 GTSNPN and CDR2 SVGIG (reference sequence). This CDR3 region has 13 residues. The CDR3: CAWSPDQGQGGSF. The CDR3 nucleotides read TGTGCCTGGAGTCCCGACCAAGGACAGGGCGGATCCTTC. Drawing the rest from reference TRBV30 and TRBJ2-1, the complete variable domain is SQTIHQWPATLVQPVGSPLSLECTVEGTSNPNLYWYRQAAGRGLQLLFYSVGIGQISSEVPQNLSASRPQDRQFILSSKKLLLSDSGFYLCAWSPDQGQGGSFGPGTRLTVL.

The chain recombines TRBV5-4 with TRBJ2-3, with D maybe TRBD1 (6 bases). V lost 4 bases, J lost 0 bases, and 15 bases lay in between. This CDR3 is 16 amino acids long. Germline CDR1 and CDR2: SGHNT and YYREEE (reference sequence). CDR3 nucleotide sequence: TGTGCCAGCAGCGGGGGACATACCCCTAGCACAGATACGCAGTATTTT. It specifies CASSGGHTPSTDTQYF.

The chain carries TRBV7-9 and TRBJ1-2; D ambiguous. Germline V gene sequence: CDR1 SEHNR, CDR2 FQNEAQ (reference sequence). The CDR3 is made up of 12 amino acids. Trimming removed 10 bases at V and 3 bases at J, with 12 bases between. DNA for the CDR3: TGTGCCACCTCGATGGTCGACTATGGCTACACCTTC. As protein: CATSMVDYGYTF.

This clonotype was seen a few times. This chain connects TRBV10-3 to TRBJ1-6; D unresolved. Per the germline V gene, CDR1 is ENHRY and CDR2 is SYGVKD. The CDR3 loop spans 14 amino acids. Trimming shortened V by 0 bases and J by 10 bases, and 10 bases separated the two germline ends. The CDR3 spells CAISESDGESPLHF. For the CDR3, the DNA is TGTGCCATCAGTGAGTCGGACGGGGAGTCACCCCTCCACTTT.

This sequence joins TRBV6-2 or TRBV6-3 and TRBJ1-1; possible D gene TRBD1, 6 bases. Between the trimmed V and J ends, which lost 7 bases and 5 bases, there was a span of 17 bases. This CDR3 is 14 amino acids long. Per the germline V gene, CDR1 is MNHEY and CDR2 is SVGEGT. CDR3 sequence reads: CASTQQGGRTEAFF. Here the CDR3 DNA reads TGTGCCAGCACCCAACAGGGAGGTAGAACTGAAGCTTTCTTT.

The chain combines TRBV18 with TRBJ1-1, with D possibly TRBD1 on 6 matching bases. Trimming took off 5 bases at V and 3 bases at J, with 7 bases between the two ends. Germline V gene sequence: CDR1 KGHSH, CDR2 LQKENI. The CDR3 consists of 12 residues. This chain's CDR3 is CASSGQHTEAFF. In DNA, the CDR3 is TGTGCCAGCTCAGGACAGCACACTGAAGCTTTCTTT.

CDR3 sequence: CASSLIGRGTYGYTF. CDR3 coding DNA: TGTGCCAGCAGTTTAATTGGGAGAGGAACCTATGGCTACACCTTC. The V and J genes are TRBV12-3 or TRBV12-4 and TRBJ1-2; D gene ambiguous. V was cut by 2 bases and J by 4 bases, with 14 bases left in between. The length of the CDR3 is 15 residues.

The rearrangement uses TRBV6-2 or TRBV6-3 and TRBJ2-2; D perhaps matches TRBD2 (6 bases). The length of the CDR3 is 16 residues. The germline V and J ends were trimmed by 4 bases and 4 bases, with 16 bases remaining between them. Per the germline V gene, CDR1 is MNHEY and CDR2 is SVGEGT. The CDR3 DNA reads TGTGCCAGCAGTTTGCGTGCGGAGGGCCCCACCGGGGAGCTGTTTTTT. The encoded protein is CASSLRAEGPTGELFF.

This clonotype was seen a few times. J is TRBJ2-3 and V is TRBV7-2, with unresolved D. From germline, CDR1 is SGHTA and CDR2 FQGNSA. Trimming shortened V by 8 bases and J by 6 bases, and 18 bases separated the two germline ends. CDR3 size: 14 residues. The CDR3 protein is CASGSSSRPDTQYF. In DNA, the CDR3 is TGTGCCAGCGGATCTTCCTCCCGACCGGATACGCAGTATTTT. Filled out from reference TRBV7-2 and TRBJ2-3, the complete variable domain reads GAGVSQSPSNKVTEKGKDVELRCDPISGHTALYWYRQSLGQGLEFLIYFQGNSAPDKSGLPSDRFSAERTGGSVSTLTIQRTQQEDSAVYLCASGSSSRPDTQYFGPGTRLTVL.

The CDR3 sequence is CASSRMGQDEKLFF. For the CDR3, the DNA is TGTGCCAGTAGTAGAATGGGACAGGACGAAAAACTGTTTTTT. The chain couples TRBV19 to TRBJ1-4; 8 bases line up with TRBD1. Losses at the gene ends were 4 bases for V and 8 bases for J; bases not matched to a gene: 6. Germline loops: CDR1 LNHDA, CDR2 SQIVND (reference sequence). This CDR3 spans 14 amino acids.